Included here is one T cell receptor (beta chain) sequence, with context. Described time point: sample taken at primary tumor resection. Sequencing covered unsorted whole RNA taken from tumor, nontumor lung or frozen PBMC. Donors were around 70 untreated early-stage non-small cell lung cancer patients. The sample originates from a study of spatial heterogeneity in lung cancer. The CDR3 has 14 amino acids. Germline CDR1 and CDR2: MNHEY and SVGAGI. V was trimmed by 2 bases and J by 4 bases, leaving 11 bases between them. From the 5' RACE reads, TCRdb called clonotypes with MiXCR, one entry per CDR3 protein. The sample gives about 48,000 distinct CDR3 sequences, approximately 5.7% of which show up once; roughly 11% is in the top ten.

Here the sequenced sample was PBMCs, taken at surgery. This chain joins TRBV6-5 and TRBJ1-1; unclear D gene. The sequence was collected from a male donor with early-stage non-small cell lung cancer. CDR3 sequence: CASSYRARGTEAFF. CDR3 in DNA: TGTGCCAGCAGTTACAGGGCACGAGGCACTGAAGCTTTCTTT.